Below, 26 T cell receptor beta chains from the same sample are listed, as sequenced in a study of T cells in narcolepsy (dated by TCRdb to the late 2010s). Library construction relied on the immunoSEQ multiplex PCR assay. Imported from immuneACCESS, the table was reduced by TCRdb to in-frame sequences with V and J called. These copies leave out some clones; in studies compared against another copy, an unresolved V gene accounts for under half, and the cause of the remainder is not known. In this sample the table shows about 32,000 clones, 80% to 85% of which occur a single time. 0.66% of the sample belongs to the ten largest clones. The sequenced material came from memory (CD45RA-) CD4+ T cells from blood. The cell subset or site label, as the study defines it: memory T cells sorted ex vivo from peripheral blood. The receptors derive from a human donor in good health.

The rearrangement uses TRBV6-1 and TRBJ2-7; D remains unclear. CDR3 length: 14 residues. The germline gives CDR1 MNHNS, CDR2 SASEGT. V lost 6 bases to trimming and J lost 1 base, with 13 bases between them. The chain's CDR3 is CASRGPGESYEQYV. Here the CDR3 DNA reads TGTGCCAGCAGAGGACCAGGTGAATCCTACGAGCAGTACGTC.

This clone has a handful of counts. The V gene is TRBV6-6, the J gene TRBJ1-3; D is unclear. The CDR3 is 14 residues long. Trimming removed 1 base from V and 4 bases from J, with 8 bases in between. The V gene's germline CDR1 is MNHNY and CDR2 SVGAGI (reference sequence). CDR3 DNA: TGTGCCAGCAGTTACTTGGGTTCAGGAAACACCATATATTTT. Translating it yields CASSYLGSGNTIYF.

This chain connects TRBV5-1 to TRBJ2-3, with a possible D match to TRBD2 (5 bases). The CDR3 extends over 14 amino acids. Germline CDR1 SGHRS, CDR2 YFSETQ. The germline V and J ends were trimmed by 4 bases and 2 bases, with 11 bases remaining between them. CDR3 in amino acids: CASSRDHPTDTQYF. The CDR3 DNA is TGCGCCAGCAGCCGGGATCACCCCACAGATACGCAGTATTTT.

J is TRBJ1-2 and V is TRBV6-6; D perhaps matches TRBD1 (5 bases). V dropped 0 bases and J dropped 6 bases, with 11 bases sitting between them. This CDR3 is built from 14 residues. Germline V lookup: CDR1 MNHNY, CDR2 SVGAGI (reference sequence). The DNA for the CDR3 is TGTGCCAGCAGTTACTCGGAGTGGGGGAATGGCTACACCTTC. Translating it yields CASSYSEWGNGYTF.

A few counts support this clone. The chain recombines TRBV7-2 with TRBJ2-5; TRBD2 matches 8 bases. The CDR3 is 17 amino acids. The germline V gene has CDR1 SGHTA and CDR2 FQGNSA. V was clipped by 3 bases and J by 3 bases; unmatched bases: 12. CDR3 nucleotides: TGTGCCAGCAGCTTTGGGGTTAGCGGGAAAAAAAAAGAGACCCAGTACTTC. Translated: CASSFGVSGKKKETQYF.

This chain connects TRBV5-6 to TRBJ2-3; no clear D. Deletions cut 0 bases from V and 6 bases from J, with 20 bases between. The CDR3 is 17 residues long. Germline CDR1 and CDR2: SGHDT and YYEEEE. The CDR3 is CASSLAHAFPAQDTQYF. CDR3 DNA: TGTGCCAGCAGCTTGGCCCACGCCTTTCCGGCACAGGATACGCAGTATTTT.

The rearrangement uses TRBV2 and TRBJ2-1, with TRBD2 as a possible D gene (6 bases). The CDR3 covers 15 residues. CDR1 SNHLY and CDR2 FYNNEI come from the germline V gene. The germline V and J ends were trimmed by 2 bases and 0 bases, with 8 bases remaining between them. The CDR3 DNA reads TGTGCCAGCAGTGAACGGGAGAGCTCCTACAATGAGCAGTTCTTC. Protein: CASSERESSYNEQFF.

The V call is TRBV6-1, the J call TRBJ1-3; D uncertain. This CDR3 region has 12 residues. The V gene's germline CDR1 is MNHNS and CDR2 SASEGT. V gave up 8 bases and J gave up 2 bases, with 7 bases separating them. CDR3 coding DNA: TGTGCCAGCCTACCCACTGGAAACACCATATATTTT. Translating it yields CASLPTGNTIYF.

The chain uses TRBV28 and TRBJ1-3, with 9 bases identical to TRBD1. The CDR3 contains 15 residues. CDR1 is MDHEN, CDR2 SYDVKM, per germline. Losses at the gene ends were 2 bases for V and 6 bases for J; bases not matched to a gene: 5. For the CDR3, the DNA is TGTGCCAGCAGTTTACGGGGGACAGGGCCAAACACCATATATTTT. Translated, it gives CASSLRGTGPNTIYF.

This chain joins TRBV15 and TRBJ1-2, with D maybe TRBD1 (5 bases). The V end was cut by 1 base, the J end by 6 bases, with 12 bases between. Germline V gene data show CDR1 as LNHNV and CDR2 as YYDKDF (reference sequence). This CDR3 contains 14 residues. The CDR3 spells CATSRGRGHDGYTF. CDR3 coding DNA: TGTGCCACCAGCAGAGGGAGGGGCCATGATGGCTACACCTTC.

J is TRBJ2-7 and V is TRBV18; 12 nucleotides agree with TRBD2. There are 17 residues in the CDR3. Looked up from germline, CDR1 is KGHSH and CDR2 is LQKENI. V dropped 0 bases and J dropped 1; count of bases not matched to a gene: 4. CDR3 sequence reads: CASSPPMTSGGSYEQYF. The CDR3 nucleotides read TGTGCCAGCTCACCACCCATGACTAGCGGGGGTTCCTACGAGCAGTACTTC.

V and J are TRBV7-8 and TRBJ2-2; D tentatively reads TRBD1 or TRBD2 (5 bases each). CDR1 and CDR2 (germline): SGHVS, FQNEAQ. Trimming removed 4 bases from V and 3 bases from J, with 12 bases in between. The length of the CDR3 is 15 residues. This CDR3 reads CASSSRREHTGELFF. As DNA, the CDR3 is TGTGCCAGCAGCTCCCGCAGGGAGCACACCGGGGAGCTGTTTTTT.

The CDR3 region has the DNA TGTGCCTGGAGTGTACCGGGGACAGGGGATCAGCCCCAGCATTTT. Translation: CAWSVPGTGDQPQHF. The chain employs TRBV30 and TRBJ1-5; 10 bases are a match to TRBD1. Germline lookup yields CDR1 GTSNPN and CDR2 SVGIG (reference sequence). This CDR3 spans 15 amino acids. The trim removed 0 bases at V and 5 bases at J, leaving 4 bases unmatched.

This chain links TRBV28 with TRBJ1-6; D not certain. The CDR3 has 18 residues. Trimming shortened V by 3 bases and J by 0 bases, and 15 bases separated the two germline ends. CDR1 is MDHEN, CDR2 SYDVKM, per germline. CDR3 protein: CASSLGIRFSSYNSPLHF. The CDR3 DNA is TGTGCCAGCAGTTTGGGAATCCGCTTCAGCTCCTATAATTCACCCCTCCACTTT.

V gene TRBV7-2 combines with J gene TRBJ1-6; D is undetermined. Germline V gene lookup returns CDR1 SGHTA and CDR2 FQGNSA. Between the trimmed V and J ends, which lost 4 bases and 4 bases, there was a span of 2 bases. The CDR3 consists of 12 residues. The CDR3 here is CASSSYNSPLHF. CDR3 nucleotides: TGTGCCAGCAGCTCGTATAATTCACCCCTCCACTTT.

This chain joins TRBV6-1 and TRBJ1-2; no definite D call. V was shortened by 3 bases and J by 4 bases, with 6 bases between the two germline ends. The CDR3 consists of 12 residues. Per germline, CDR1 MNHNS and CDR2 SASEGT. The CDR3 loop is CASSDPGYGYTF. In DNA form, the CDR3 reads TGTGCCAGCAGTGACCCAGGCTATGGCTACACCTTC.

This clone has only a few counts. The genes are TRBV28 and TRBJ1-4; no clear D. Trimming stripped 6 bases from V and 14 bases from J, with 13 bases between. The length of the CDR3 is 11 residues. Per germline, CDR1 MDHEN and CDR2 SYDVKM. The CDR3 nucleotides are TGTGCCAGCAGCCTTACCCAGAGGCTGTTTTTT. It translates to CASSLTQRLFF. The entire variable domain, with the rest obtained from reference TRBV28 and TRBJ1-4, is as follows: DVKVTQSSRYLVKRTGEKVFLECVQDMDHENMFWYRQDPGLGLRLIYFSYDVKMKEKGDIPEGYSVSREKKERFSLILESASTNQTSMYLCASSLTQRLFFGSGTQLSVL.

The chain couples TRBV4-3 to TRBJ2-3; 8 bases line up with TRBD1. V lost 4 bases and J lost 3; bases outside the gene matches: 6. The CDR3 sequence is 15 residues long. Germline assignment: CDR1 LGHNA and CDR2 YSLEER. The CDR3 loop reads CASSPGQGTTDTQYF. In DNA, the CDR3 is TGCGCCAGCAGCCCCGGACAGGGTACAACAGATACGCAGTATTTT.

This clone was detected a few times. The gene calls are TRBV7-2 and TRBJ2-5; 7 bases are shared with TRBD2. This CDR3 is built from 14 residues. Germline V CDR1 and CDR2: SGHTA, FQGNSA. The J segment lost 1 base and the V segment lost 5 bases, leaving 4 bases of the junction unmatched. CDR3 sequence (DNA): TGTGCCAGCAGCCTGGGCGGGGGCCAAGAGACCCAGTACTTC. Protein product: CASSLGGGQETQYF.

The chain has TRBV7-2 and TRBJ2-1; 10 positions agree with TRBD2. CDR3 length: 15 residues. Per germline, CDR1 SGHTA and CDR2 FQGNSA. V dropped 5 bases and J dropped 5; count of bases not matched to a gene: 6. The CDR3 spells CASSTSSGGHNEQFF. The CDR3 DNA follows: TGTGCCAGCAGCACTTCTAGCGGGGGCCACAATGAGCAGTTCTTC.

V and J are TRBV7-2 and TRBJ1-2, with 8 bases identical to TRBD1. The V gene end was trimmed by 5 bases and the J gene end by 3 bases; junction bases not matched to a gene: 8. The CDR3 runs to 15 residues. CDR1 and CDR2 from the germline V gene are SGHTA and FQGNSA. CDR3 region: CASSPTLTGDYGYTF. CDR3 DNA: TGTGCCAGCAGCCCGACCCTGACAGGGGACTATGGCTACACCTTC.

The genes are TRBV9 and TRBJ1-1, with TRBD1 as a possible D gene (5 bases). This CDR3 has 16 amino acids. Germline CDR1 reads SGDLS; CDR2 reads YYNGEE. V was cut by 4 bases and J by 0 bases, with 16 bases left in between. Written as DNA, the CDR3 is TGTGCCAGCAGCCCGCGTGGAGGAGGGGTGAACACTGAAGCTTTCTTT. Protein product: CASSPRGGGVNTEAFF.

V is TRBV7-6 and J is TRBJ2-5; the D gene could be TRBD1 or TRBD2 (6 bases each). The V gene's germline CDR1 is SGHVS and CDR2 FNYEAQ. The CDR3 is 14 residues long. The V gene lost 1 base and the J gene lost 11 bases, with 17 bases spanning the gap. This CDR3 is CASSLDPGAPYQYF. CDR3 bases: TGTGCCAGCAGCTTAGACCCGGGGGCTCCGTATCAGTACTTC. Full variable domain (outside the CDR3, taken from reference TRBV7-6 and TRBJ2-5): GAGVSQSPRYKVTKRGQDVALRCDPISGHVSLYWYRQALGQGPEFLTYFNYEAQQDKSGLPNDRFSAERPEGSISTLTIQRTEQRDSAMYRCASSLDPGAPYQYFGPGTRLLVL.

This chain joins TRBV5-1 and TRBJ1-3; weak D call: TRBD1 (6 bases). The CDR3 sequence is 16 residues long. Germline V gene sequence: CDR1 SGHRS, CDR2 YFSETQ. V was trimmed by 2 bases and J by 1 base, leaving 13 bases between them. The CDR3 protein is CASSLSTGTSGNTIYF. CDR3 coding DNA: TGCGCCAGCAGCTTATCTACAGGGACATCTGGAAACACCATATATTTT.

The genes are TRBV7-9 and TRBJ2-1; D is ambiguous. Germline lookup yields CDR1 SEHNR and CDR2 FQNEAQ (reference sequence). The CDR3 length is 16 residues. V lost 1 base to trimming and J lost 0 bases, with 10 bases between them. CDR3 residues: CASSLERGTSYNEQFF. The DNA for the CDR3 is TGTGCCAGCAGCTTAGAGCGCGGTACCTCCTACAATGAGCAGTTCTTC. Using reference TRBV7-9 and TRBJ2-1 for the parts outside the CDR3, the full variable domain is DTGVSQNPRHKITKRGQNVTFRCDPISEHNRLYWYRQTLGQGPEFLTYFQNEAQLEKSRLLSDRFSAERPKGSFSTLEIQRTEQGDSAMYLCASSLERGTSYNEQFFGPGTRLTVL.

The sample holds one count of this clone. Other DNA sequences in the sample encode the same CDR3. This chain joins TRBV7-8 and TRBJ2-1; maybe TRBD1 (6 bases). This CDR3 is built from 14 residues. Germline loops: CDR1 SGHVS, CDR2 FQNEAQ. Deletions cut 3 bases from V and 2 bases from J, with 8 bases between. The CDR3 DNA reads TGTGCCAGCAGCTTCCGGGACACCTACAATGAGCAGTTCTTC. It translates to CASSFRDTYNEQFF.